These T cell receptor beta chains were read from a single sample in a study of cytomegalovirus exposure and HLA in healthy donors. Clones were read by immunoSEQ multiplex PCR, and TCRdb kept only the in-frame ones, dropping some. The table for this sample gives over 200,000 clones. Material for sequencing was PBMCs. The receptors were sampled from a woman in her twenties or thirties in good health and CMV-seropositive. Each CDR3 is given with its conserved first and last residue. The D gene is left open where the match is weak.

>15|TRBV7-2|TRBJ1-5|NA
CASSLLPSSNQPQHF
TGTGCCAGCAGCTTACTCCCCAGTAGCAATCAGCCCCAGCATTTT
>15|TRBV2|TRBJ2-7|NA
CASSELARDIYEQYF
TGTGCCAGCAGTGAACTGGCCAGGGACATCTACGAGCAGTACTTC
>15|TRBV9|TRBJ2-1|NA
CASSVGTSSYNEQFF
TGTGCCAGCAGCGTAGGCACGAGCTCCTACAATGAGCAGTTCTTC
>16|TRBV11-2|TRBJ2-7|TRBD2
CASSPGLAGEVHEQYF
TGTGCCAGCAGCCCGGGCCTAGCGGGAGAGGTACACGAGCAGTACTTC
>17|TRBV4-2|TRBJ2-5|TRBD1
CASSQRPQGRSGETQYF
TGTGCCAGCAGCCAAAGGCCACAGGGGCGGTCCGGGGAGACCCAGTACTTC
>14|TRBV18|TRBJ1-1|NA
CASSPGGERAEAFF
TGTGCCAGCTCACCCGGAGGGGAACGGGCTGAAGCTTTCTTT
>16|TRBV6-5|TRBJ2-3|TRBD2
CASSYGTSGTSDTQYF
TGTGCCAGCAGTTACGGGACTAGCGGGACCTCGGATACGCAGTATTTT
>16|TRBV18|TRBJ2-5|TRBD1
CASSPRLGTEKETQYF
TGTGCCAGCTCACCACGATTGGGGACAGAGAAAGAGACCCAGTACTTC
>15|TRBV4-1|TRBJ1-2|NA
CASSPEGQAIYGYTF
TGCGCCAGCAGCCCTGAGGGTCAGGCCATCTATGGCTACACCTTC
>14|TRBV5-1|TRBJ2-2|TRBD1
CASSLGTGAGELFF
TGCGCCAGCAGCTTGGGGACAGGGGCCGGGGAGCTGTTTTTT
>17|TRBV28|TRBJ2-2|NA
CASSLDRSSLYTGELFF
TGTGCCAGCAGTTTAGATCGGAGCTCCCTGTACACCGGGGAGCTGTTTTTT
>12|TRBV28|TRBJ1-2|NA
CASRHPNYGYTF
TGTGCCAGCAGACATCCTAACTATGGCTACACCTTC
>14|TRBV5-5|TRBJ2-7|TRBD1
CASSLGQAPYEQYF
TGTGCCAGCAGCCTGGGACAGGCACCCTACGAGCAGTACTTC
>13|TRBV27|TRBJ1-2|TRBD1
CASSWTGNYGYTF
TGTGCCAGCAGTTGGACAGGGAACTATGGCTACACCTTC
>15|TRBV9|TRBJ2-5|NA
CASSASVGAGETQYF
TGTGCCAGCAGCGCATCCGTGGGGGCGGGAGAGACCCAGTACTTC
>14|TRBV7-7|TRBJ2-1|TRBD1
CASSLDRGDNEQFF
TGTGCCAGCAGCTTGGACAGGGGGGACAATGAGCAGTTCTTC
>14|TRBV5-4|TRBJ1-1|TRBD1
CASSIRTGGTEAFF
TGTGCCAGCAGCATACGGACAGGGGGCACTGAAGCTTTCTTT
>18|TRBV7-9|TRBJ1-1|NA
CASSLYMWPRLANTEAFF
TGTGCCAGCAGCTTGTATATGTGGCCGAGGTTAGCGAACACTGAAGCTTTCTTT
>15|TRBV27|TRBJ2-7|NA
CASSLRAGLSYEQYF
TGTGCCAGCAGTTTGCGGGCGGGTCTCTCCTACGAGCAGTACTTC
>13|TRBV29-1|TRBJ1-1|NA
CSVSGQTNTEAFF
TGCAGCGTATCAGGACAGACGAACACTGAAGCTTTCTTT
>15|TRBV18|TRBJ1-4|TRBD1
CASSPTGPTNEKLFF
TGTGCCAGCTCACCGACAGGGCCAACTAATGAAAAACTGTTTTTT
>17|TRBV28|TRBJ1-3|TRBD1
CASSSETGVISGNTIYF
TGTGCCAGCAGTAGTGAGACAGGGGTTATTTCTGGAAACACCATATATTTT
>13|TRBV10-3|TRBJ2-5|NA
CAIKGVQEETQYF
TGTGCCATCAAGGGGGTACAAGAAGAGACCCAGTACTTC
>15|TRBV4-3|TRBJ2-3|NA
CASSQGGGSTDTQYF
TGCGCCAGCAGCCAAGGCGGCGGGAGCACAGATACGCAGTATTTT
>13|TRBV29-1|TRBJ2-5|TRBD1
CSGGTGGGETQYF
TGCAGCGGAGGGACAGGGGGTGGGGAGACCCAGTACTTC
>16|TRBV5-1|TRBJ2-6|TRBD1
CASSQQGQTGANVLTF
TGCGCCAGCAGCCAGCAGGGACAGACTGGGGCCAACGTCCTGACTTTC
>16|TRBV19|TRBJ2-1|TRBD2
CASSIFGGRACNEQFF
TGTGCCAGTAGTATTTTCGGCGGGAGGGCCTGCAATGAGCAGTTCTTC
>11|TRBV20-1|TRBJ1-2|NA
CSPTDNYGYTF
TGCAGTCCGACGGATAACTATGGCTACACCTTT
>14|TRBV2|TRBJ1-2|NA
CASGGNSLNYGYTF
TGTGCCAGTGGGGGGAACAGCCTTAACTATGGCTACACCTTC
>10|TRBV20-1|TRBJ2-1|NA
CRPPDNEQFF
TGCAGGCCTCCGGACAATGAGCAGTTCTTC
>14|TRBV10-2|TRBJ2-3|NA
CASSRSTSTDTQYF
TGCGCCAGCAGTCGTTCTACTAGCACAGATACGCAGTATTTT
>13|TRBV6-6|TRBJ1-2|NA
CASRDDGSYGYTF
TGTGCCAGCAGAGACGACGGGTCCTATGGCTACACCTTC
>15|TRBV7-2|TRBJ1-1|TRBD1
CASSQRQGANTEAFF
TGTGCCAGCAGCCAAAGACAGGGGGCGAATACTGAAGCTTTCTTT
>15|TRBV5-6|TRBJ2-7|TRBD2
CASSLSGRVVWEQYF
TGTGCCAGCAGCCTTAGCGGGAGGGTGGTTTGGGAGCAGTACTTC
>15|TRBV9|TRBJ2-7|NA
CASSVGQATGHEQYF
TGTGCCAGCAGCGTAGGACAGGCAACCGGTCACGAGCAGTACTTC
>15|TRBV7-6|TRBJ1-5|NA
CASSLEQGFNQPQHF
TGTGCCAGCAGCTTAGAACAGGGTTTCAATCAGCCCCAGCATTTT
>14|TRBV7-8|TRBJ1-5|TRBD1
CASSTTTGGKPQHF
TGTGCCAGCAGCACCACGACAGGGGGGAAGCCCCAGCATTTT
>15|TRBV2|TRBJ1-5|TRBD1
CASSGTAISNQPQHF
TGTGCCAGCAGCGGGACAGCGATTAGCAATCAGCCCCAGCATTTT
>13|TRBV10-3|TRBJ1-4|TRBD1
CAIGTATNEKLFF
TGTGCCATAGGGACAGCAACTAATGAAAAACTGTTTTTT
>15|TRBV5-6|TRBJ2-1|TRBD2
CASSAGPSGRNEQFF
TGTGCCAGCAGCGCGGGACCTAGCGGGAGGAATGAGCAGTTCTTC
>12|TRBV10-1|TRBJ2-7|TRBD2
CASSGSSYEQYF
TGCGCCAGTAGCGGGAGCTCCTACGAGCAGTACTTC
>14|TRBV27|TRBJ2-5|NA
CASSPTRRLETQYF
TGTGCCAGCAGTCCGACCCGGCGGCTGGAGACCCAGTACTTC
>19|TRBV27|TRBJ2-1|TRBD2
CASSSQGLVGPHSYNEQFF
TGTGCCAGCAGTTCCCAGGGACTAGTGGGACCCCACTCCTACAATGAGCAGTTCTTC
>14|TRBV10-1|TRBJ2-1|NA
CASSSGAANNEQFF
TGCGCCAGCAGTTCTGGGGCGGCAAACAATGAGCAGTTCTTC
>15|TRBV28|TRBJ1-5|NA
CASSQWGIINQPQHF
TGTGCCAGCAGCCAATGGGGCATAATCAATCAGCCCCAGCATTTT
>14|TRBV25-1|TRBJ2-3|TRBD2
CASSDRGGPDTQYF
TGTGCCAGCAGTGATCGGGGGGGCCCAGATACGCAGTATTTT
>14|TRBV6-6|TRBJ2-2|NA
CASSGARSTGELFF
TGTGCCAGCAGTGGGGCGAGGAGCACCGGGGAGCTGTTTTTT
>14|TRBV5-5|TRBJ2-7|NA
CASSLAADTYEQYF
TGTGCCAGCAGCTTGGCTGCGGACACCTACGAGCAGTACTTC
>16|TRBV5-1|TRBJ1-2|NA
CASSLYGSQGGYGYTF
TGCGCCAGCAGCCTTTATGGATCCCAGGGCGGCTATGGCTACACCTTC
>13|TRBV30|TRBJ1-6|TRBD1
CAWDRGGNSPLHF
TGTGCCTGGGACAGGGGCGGTAATTCACCCCTCCACTTT
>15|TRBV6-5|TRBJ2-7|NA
CASSYRWGRSDEQYF
TGTGCCAGCAGTTACCGATGGGGGCGTAGCGACGAGCAGTACTTC
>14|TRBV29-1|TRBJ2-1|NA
CSVERGSSYNEQFF
TGCAGCGTTGAAAGGGGGAGCTCCTACAATGAGCAGTTCTTC
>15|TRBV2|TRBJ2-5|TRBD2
CASSPQRGVQETQYF
TGTGCCAGCAGTCCCCAGCGGGGAGTACAAGAGACCCAGTACTTC
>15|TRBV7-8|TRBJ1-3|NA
CASTYGLLSGNTIYF
TGTGCCAGCACCTACGGACTGCTCTCTGGAAACACCATATATTTT
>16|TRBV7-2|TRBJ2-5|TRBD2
CASSLVLAGVGETQYF
TGTGCCAGCAGCTTAGTGCTAGCGGGGGTAGGAGAGACCCAGTACTTC